A single T cell receptor beta chain is shown here with its context. The antigen remains undetermined. This record belongs to a study of T cell responses to AZD1222 COVID-19 vaccine. Trimming took 10 bases from V and 5 from J, leaving 8 bases between them. CDR1 and CDR2 (germline): MDHEN, SYDVKM. The CDR3 runs to 10 residues. Libraries were prepared by immunoSEQ multiplex PCR; TCRdb keeps only in-frame clonotypes and omits some of them. The data show about 150,000 clones, with 90% to 95% seen just once and roughly 1.7% held by the top ten. Notes on the study in general: Distributed over spike, vaccine-associated CD4 TCRs predominated at 160-218 and 743-854. Mostly white British, mostly female donors; authors suggested clonal diversity may be underestimated. Seropositive at baseline were only a handful of AZD1222 recipients.

The receptor was isolated from an adult in good health. Sequenced material: peripheral blood, taken on day 0 of AZD1222 vaccination. This chain connects TRBV28 to TRBJ2-5; D remains ambiguous. The chain's CDR3 is CATTRETQYF. DNA for the CDR3: TGTGCCACTACGCGGGAGACCCAGTACTTC.